This T cell receptor (beta chain) was obtained from a study of shared clonotypes between healthy human individuals. Notes on the study in general: The low donor count limited represented genetic and exposure-history diversity.

Comments on this clone: Its antigen is undetermined.

CDR3 length equals 14 residues. Germline CDR1 reads MNHEY; CDR2 reads SVGAGI. J gave up 7 bases and V 6 bases, and 9 bases lay outside the gene matches. The table came from immunoSEQ multiplex PCR; TCRdb's copy has only in-frame clones and leaves some out. This table has approximately 2.4 million clones, around 95% appearing once. Sequencing was carried out using naive CD4+ T cells sorted from blood. As to subset: CD45RA+ positively selected. The source of this sequence is a man aged 18 to 29 in good health. The rearrangement links TRBV6-5 to TRBJ2-5, with 9 bases that match TRBD2. CDR3 amino acids: CASRSLAGLATQYF. CDR3 nucleotides: TGTGCCAGCAGGTCCCTAGCGGGATTGGCGACCCAGTACTTC.